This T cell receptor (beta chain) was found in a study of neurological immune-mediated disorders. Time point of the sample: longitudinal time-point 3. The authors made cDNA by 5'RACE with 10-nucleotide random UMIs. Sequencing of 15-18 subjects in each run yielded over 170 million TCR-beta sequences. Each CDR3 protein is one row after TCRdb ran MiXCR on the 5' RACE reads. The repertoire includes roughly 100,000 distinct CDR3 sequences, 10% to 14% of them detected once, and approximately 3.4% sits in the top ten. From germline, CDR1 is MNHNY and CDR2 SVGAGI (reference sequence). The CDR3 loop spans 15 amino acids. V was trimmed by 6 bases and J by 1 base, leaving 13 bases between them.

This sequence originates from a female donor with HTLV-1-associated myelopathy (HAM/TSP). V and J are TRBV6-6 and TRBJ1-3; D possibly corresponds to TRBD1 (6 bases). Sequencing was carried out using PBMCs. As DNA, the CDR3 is TGTGCCAGCAGCCCCGGACAGATATCTGGAAACACCATATATTTT. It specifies CASSPGQISGNTIYF.